This TCR beta chain comes out of a study of T cell responses to AZD1222 COVID-19 vaccine. Overall study findings and caveats: Females made up more of the donors, who were largely white British, and clonal diversity may have come out too low. Researchers report vaccine-associated CD4 TCRs spanning spike, with dominance at 160-218 and 743-854. There were repertoire samples only from the period after the peak T cell response.

Points on this clone: As yet, its antigen is unknown.

Germline assignment: CDR1 SGHVS and CDR2 FNYEAQ. The V and J ends lost 1 base and 0 bases respectively, with 7 bases between them. CDR3 length: 15 residues. Sequencing used immunoSEQ multiplex PCR; TCRdb keeps in-frame clones, though not all of them. The data hold around 85,000 clones, with around 85% observed a single time. This TCR was recovered from an adult in good health. The chain couples TRBV7-6 to TRBJ1-3; D is unclear. This sample comprised peripheral blood, obtained on day 0 of AZD1222 vaccination. The CDR3 bases are TGTGCCAGCAGCTTAGGTCAACCCTCTGGAAACACCATATATTTT. As protein: CASSLGQPSGNTIYF.